The source of this T cell receptor (beta chain) is a study of fetal regulatory T cell absence and autoimmunity. TCRdb keeps only in-frame clones here, not all; method: immunoSEQ multiplex PCR. The sample records approximately 94,000 clones, more than 70% being singletons. Trimming shortened V by 0 bases and J by 5 bases, and 16 bases separated the two germline ends. The V gene's germline CDR1 is MNHEY and CDR2 SVGAGI. CDR3 length: 16 residues. The sequence came from a male donor with IPEX syndrome. The rearrangement joins TRBV6-5 to TRBJ1-1; tentative D call: TRBD1 (5 bases). Sequencing used pancreas tissue. The CDR3 spells CASSYSIRRKGTEAFF. As DNA, the CDR3 is TGTGCCAGCAGTTACTCGATTCGGCGGAAGGGGACTGAAGCTTTCTTT.